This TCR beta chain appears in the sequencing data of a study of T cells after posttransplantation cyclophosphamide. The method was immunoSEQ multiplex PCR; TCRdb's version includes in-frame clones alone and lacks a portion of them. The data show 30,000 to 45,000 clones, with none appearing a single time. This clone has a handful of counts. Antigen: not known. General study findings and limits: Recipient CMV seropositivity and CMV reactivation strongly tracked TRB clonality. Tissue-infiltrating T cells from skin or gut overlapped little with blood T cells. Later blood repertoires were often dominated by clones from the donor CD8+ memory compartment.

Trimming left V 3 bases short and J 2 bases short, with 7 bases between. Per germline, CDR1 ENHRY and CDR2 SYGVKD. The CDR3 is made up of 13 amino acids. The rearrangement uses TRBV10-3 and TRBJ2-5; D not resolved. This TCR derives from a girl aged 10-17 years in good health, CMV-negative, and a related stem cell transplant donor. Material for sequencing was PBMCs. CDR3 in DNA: TGTGCCATCAGTGATGGCAGACAAGAGACCCAGTACTTC. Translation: CAISDGRQETQYF.